These T cell receptor beta chains were read from a single sample in a study of breast tumors, draining lymph nodes, adjacent tissues. TCRdb independently ran MiXCR on the multiplex PCR reads; one entry per CDR3 protein. The table has some 170,000 distinct CDR3 sequences, 25% to 40% seen once. The specimen sequenced was axillary lymph node tissue. These receptors all stem from a female donor with breast cancer. Some clones in this sample may be carry-over from other donors' samples. Both conserved end residues are part of each CDR3. D genes are given only for firm matches. Not every row has a clone size; where given, it reads once, few, many or a size class.

few,TRBJ2-1,TRBV30,TRBD2,TGTGCCTGGAGGGGGACTAGCGGGAGCTCCTACAATGAGCAGTTCTTC,CAWRGTSGSSYNEQFF
many,TRBJ1-5,TRBV5-1,.,TGCGCCAGCAGCTTGGAGACAGGTAGCAATCAGCCCCAGCATTTT,CASSLETGSNQPQHF
many,TRBJ2-2,TRBV10-1,.,TGCGCCAGCAGTGAGGGACGGGAAGGGACCGGGGAGCTGTTTTTT,CASSEGREGTGELFF
few,TRBJ1-1,TRBV7-2,.,TGTGCCAGCAGGCCAGGGGTGAGTACTGAAGCTTTCTTT,CASRPGVSTEAFF
many,TRBJ2-7,TRBV9,.,TGTGCCAGCAGCGTAGGGAGCGGGCCCCTCTACGAGCAGTACTTC,CASSVGSGPLYEQYF
.,TRBJ1-4,TRBV19,.,TGTGCCAGTAGTATGAAAGGGGGACTGGGGCCCAATGAAAAACTGTTTTTT,CASSMKGGLGPNEKLFF
many,TRBJ1-2,TRBV7-9,.,TGTGCCAGCAGCTTAGGGGGGCGGACCTATGGCTACACCTTC,CASSLGGRTYGYTF
many,TRBJ2-2,TRBV24-1,.,TGTGCCACCAGACCACAGGGTTCGACCGGGGAGCTGTTTTTT,CATRPQGSTGELFF
many,TRBJ1-2,TRBV7-3,.,TGTGCCAGCAGCTTAACGGGGGCAGGGGATGGCTACACCTTC,CASSLTGAGDGYTF
many,TRBJ2-7,TRBV7-3,.,TGTGCCAGCAGCTTAACATGGGGTGACGAGCAGTACTTC,CASSLTWGDEQYF
many,TRBJ2-1,TRBV6-1,TRBD2,TGTGCCAGCAGTCCGGCGGGGGGGTACAATGAGCAGTTCTTC,CASSPAGGYNEQFF
.,TRBJ2-7,TRBV10-3,.,TGTGCCATCAGTGAGTCGGGGGGGGCCGAGCAGCACTTC,CAISESGGAEQHF
.,TRBJ2-5,TRBV7-9,.,TGTGCCAGCAGCTTATTGTCCGATACCAGGCCACAAGAGCCCCAGTACTTC,CASSLLSDTRPQEPQYF
many,TRBJ1-2,TRBV10-3,TRBD1,TGTGCCATCAGTGGCCAAATACCTTTACCGGGACAGGGGGCGCAAAACTATGGCTACACCTTC,CAISGQIPLPGQGAQNYGYTF
many,TRBJ2-5,TRBV19,TRBD2,TGTGCCAGTAGTCCTCCTGGGGTTAGCGGGATAGAGACCCAGTACTTC,CASSPPGVSGIETQYF
many,TRBJ2-7,TRBV7-9,.,TGTGCCAGCAGCCCACTCTACGAGCAGTACTTC,CASSPLYEQYF
many,TRBJ2-1,TRBV7-2,.,TGTGCCAGCAGCTTAGACACCCTCAGGGGCAATGAGCAGTTCTTC,CASSLDTLRGNEQFF
.,TRBJ2-2,TRBV30,.,TGTGCCTGGAGTGTAGGTACCAGGGGGGAGCTGTTTTTT,CAWSVGTRGELFF
.,TRBJ1-1,TRBV5-5,.,TGCGCCAGCGGCTTTTGGCCGAGCATGAACACTGAAGCTTTCTTT,CASGFWPSMNTEAFF
many,TRBJ2-3,TRBV5-8,.,TGTGCCAGCAGCTTGGTGGAGTATGGTACGCAGTATTTT,CASSLVEYGTQYF
few,TRBJ2-7,TRBV3-1,TRBD2,TGTGCCAGCAGCCGCGCACTAGCGGGGGGGAGGTACGAGCAGTACTTC,CASSRALAGGRYEQYF
many,TRBJ1-2,TRBV6-5,.,TGTGCCAGCAGTCACTCGAACGGTCTGGGAGGCTACACCTTC,CASSHSNGLGGYTF
many,TRBJ2-1,TRBV19,TRBD2,TGTGCCAGTAGTATAGTGGCGGGGGGGGGTCGCAGGGGGAATGAGCAGTTCTTC,CASSIVAGGGRRGNEQFF
many,TRBJ2-7,TRBV20-1,.,TGCAGTGCTAGAGATCAATGGAGGAGCTACGAGCAGTACTTC,CSARDQWRSYEQYF
.,TRBJ1-3,TRBV6-5,.,TGTGCCAGCAGTTACGGACTAGTTCGGGGCCCCTCTGGAAACACCATATATTTT,CASSYGLVRGPSGNTIYF
few,TRBJ1-1,TRBV10-3,.,TGTGCCATCCGATGGGCCTCGAACACTGAAGCTTTCTTT,CAIRWASNTEAFF
many,TRBJ1-4,TRBV19,.,TGTGCCAGTAGCCTGAGGGGGTCGAGAACTAATGAAAAACTGTTTTTT,CASSLRGSRTNEKLFF
many,TRBJ2-7,TRBV5-1,TRBD2,TGCGCCAGCAGCTTGGGCCCGGGGGGGGTCGAGCAGTACTTC,CASSLGPGGVEQYF
.,TRBJ2-3,TRBV5-4,.,TGTGCTAGAGGGTACGGGGGAGTGACAGATACGCAGTATTTT,CARGYGGVTDTQYF
.,TRBJ1-4,TRBV24-1,TRBD1,TGTGCCACCAGTGATTCAGGGGGCCGGGAAAAACTGTTTTTT,CATSDSGGREKLFF
many,TRBJ1-2,TRBV18,TRBD1,TGTGCCAGCTCACTGGGACAGGGCCGTAACTATGGCTACACCTTC,CASSLGQGRNYGYTF
many,TRBJ2-7,TRBV11-2,.,TGTGCCAGCAGCTTAGGGCACTACGAGCAGTACTTC,CASSLGHYEQYF
.,TRBJ2-5,TRBV27,.,TGTGCCAGCAGTTCAAGTGAGGGGGAGGGACGGGAGACCCAGTACTTC,CASSSSEGEGRETQYF
many,TRBJ2-1,TRBV24-1,.,TGTGCCACCAGTGATCGGAGGGGGGGGGACAATGAGCAGTTCTTC,CATSDRRGGDNEQFF
many,TRBJ2-1,TRBV5-1,.,TGCGCCAGCAGCACGGGGAGCTACAATGAGCAGTTCTTC,CASSTGSYNEQFF